This passage covers 26 T cell receptor beta chains from one sample sequenced in a study of blood T cell repertoires in COVID-19. Repertoires were generated with immunoSEQ multiplex PCR, while TCRdb's copy carries only in-frame clones and drops some. The table lists 150,000 or so clones, 80% to 90% of them singletons. The sequenced sample was peripheral blood. Receptor source: a man aged 55-75 years with active or convalescent COVID-19.

The rearrangement links TRBV5-1 to TRBJ2-1; no definite D call. Trimming removed 2 bases at V and 10 bases at J, with 13 bases between. CDR3 length: 13 residues. The germline V gene has CDR1 SGHRS and CDR2 YFSETQ. The CDR3 reads CASSFLVAGEQFF. The CDR3 DNA is TGCGCCAGCAGCTTCTTAGTCGCCGGGGAGCAGTTCTTC.

The V gene is TRBV27, the J gene TRBJ2-7, with 8 nucleotides matching TRBD1. Germline V gene data show CDR1 as MNHEY and CDR2 as SMNVEV (reference sequence). J gave up 0 bases and V 5 bases, and 6 bases lay outside the gene matches. The CDR3 length is 15 residues. The CDR3 is CASSARQGSSYEQYF. The CDR3 nucleotides are TGTGCCAGCAGTGCCCGACAGGGGAGCTCCTACGAGCAGTACTTC.

V is TRBV30 and J is TRBJ2-3, with 9 bases fitting TRBD2. The CDR3 totals 18 residues. V trimming: 2 bases; J trimming: 5 bases; junction bases outside the gene matches: 17. Germline loops: CDR1 GTSNPN, CDR2 SVGIG (reference sequence). The CDR3 sequence is CAWSPISGGPYPQDTQYF. DNA for the CDR3: TGTGCCTGGAGTCCTATTAGCGGGGGTCCATACCCGCAAGATACGCAGTATTTT. Full variable domain (outside the CDR3, taken from reference TRBV30 and TRBJ2-3): SQTIHQWPATLVQPVGSPLSLECTVEGTSNPNLYWYRQAAGRGLQLLFYSVGIGQISSEVPQNLSASRPQDRQFILSSKKLLLSDSGFYLCAWSPISGGPYPQDTQYFGPGTRLTVL.

This rearrangement joins TRBV7-8 to TRBJ1-1, with D unresolved. Trimming shortened V by 3 bases and J by 1 base, and 6 bases separated the two germline ends. Germline V CDR1 and CDR2: SGHVS, FQNEAQ. The CDR3 runs to 13 residues. CDR3 sequence (DNA): TGTGCCAGCAGCTTCAGTGGGAACACTGAAGCTTTCTTT. It yields the protein CASSFSGNTEAFF.

V gene TRBV19 combines with J gene TRBJ1-5; D is possibly TRBD1 (6 bases). The CDR3 is 15 amino acids. The ends were cut back, 5 bases at V and 3 bases at J, with 14 bases in the middle. Germline V lookup: CDR1 LNHDA, CDR2 SQIVND (reference sequence). This CDR3 reads CASSPGQHPNQPQHF. The CDR3 DNA sequence: TGTGCCAGTAGTCCGGGACAACATCCCAATCAGCCCCAGCATTTT.

This clone was seen only once. The V call is TRBV28, the J call TRBJ1-2, with a possible D match to TRBD1 (5 bases). Trimming cost V 8 bases and J 6 bases, with 22 bases left between them. Germline CDR1 reads MDHEN; CDR2 reads SYDVKM. This CDR3 region has 15 residues. The CDR3 reads CASRPPGGSSHGYTF. The CDR3 DNA sequence: TGTGCCAGCCGTCCTCCCGGGGGGAGCTCTCATGGCTACACCTTC.

The chain combines TRBV27 with TRBJ2-3; 8 positions match TRBD1. J lost 2 bases, V lost 6 bases, and 4 bases had no gene match. Germline CDR1 MNHEY, CDR2 SMNVEV (reference sequence). The CDR3 spans 14 residues. The CDR3 sequence: CASRRTGNTDTQYF. The CDR3 DNA follows: TGTGCCAGCAGAAGGACAGGGAACACAGATACGCAGTATTTT.

This clone was counted only a few times. The rearrangement links TRBV15 to TRBJ2-3; 8 bases are shared with TRBD1. Trimming removed 10 bases from V and 2 bases from J; junction bases left unmatched: 8. Looked up from germline, CDR1 is LNHNV and CDR2 is YYDKDF (reference sequence). The length of the CDR3 is 14 residues. CDR3 sequence (DNA): TGTGCCATCAGGGGGCCAAAAAACACAGATACGCAGTATTTT. Amino acid sequence: CAIRGPKNTDTQYF.

The chain joins TRBV7-2 to TRBJ1-6, with 7 bases identical to TRBD1. Losses at the gene ends were 3 bases for V and 7 bases for J; bases not matched to a gene: 3. The CDR3 loop spans 14 amino acids. Germline CDR1 and CDR2: SGHTA and FQGNSA. Written as DNA, the CDR3 is TGTGCCAGCAGCTTGGACAGGCCAAATTCACCCCTCCACTTT. Translation gives CASSLDRPNSPLHF.

The V call is TRBV3-1 (or the pseudogene TRBV3-2), the J call TRBJ1-2; tentatively, D is TRBD1 (6 bases). Germline CDR1 LGHDT, CDR2 YNNKEL (reference sequence). CDR3 length: 13 amino acids. Trimming stripped 0 bases from V and 8 bases from J, with 10 bases between. CDR3: CASSQEQGRGYTF. In nucleotides, the CDR3 is TGTGCCAGCAGCCAAGAGCAGGGGAGAGGCTACACCTTC.

The J gene is TRBJ2-2, the V gene TRBV5-1; D is perhaps TRBD1 (6 bases). V dropped 3 bases and J dropped 7 bases, with 13 bases sitting between them. Germline CDR1 reads SGHRS; CDR2 reads YFSETQ. The CDR3 has 14 residues. As DNA, the CDR3 is TGCGCCAGCAGCTCCCAACAGGGTATCGGGGAGCTGTTTTTT. It is translated as CASSSQQGIGELFF.

V and J are TRBV9 and TRBJ2-5; TRBD1 matches 7 bases. The CDR3 contains 15 residues. J gave up 2 bases and V 0 bases, and 4 bases lay outside the gene matches. Germline loops: CDR1 SGDLS, CDR2 YYNGEE. CDR3 sequence (DNA): TGTGCCAGCAGCGTAGGGGGACAGATACAAGAGACCCAGTACTTC. This translates into CASSVGGQIQETQYF. Based on the CDR3 plus reference TRBV9 and TRBJ2-5, the full variable domain is DSGVTQTPKHLITATGQRVTLRCSPRSGDLSVYWYQQSLDQGLQFLIQYYNGEERAKGNILERFSAQQFPDLHSELNLSSLELGDSALYFCASSVGGQIQETQYFGPGTRLLVL.

The chain joins TRBV28 to TRBJ1-6, with TRBD1 matching over 9 bases. Per the germline V gene, CDR1 is MDHEN and CDR2 is SYDVKM. V trimming: 7 bases; J trimming: 10 bases; junction bases outside the gene matches: 8. The CDR3 covers 14 residues. As DNA, the CDR3 is TGTGCCAGCAAAGGACAGGGGCGAAACTCACCCCTCCACTTT. Translating it yields CASKGQGRNSPLHF.

This chain links TRBV2 with TRBJ1-1; 9 nucleotides match TRBD1. There are 15 residues in the CDR3. Germline CDR1 is SNHLY and CDR2 is FYNNEI. The ends lost 5 bases at V and 7 bases at J; junction bases unmatched: 11. CDR3 nucleotide sequence: TGTGCCAGCAGTCGATTGGGGACAGGGTCCATTGAAGCTTTCTTT. It translates to CASSRLGTGSIEAFF.

The V and J genes are TRBV10-1 and TRBJ1-4, with TRBD1 matching 11 bases. Germline CDR1 is WNHNN and CDR2 is SYGVQD (reference sequence). This CDR3 is built from 17 residues. V shed 6 bases and J 7 bases; nucleotides not matched to a gene: 13. This chain's CDR3 is CASSHTTDRGLGEKLFF. CDR3 bases: TGCGCCAGCAGCCACACTACGGACAGGGGGCTGGGTGAAAAACTGTTTTTT.

This clone was recorded only once. The V call is TRBV18, the J call TRBJ2-7; no clear D gene. The V gene lost 0 bases and the J gene lost 3 bases, with 9 bases spanning the gap. The CDR3 covers 14 residues. CDR1 and CDR2 from the germline V gene are KGHSH and LQKENI. In DNA form, the CDR3 reads TGTGCCAGCTCACCACCGCCCCCCAGCTACGAGCAGTACTTC. Translation gives CASSPPPPSYEQYF.

A single count supports this clone. The chain carries TRBV4-3 and TRBJ1-1; 7 nucleotides line up with TRBD1. Germline CDR1 LGHNA, CDR2 YSLEER. The CDR3 extends over 16 amino acids. The J segment lost 4 bases and the V segment lost 0 bases, leaving 8 bases of the junction unmatched. The CDR3 is CASSQEQGLGGTEAFF. CDR3 DNA: TGCGCCAGCAGCCAAGAACAGGGGTTAGGAGGCACTGAAGCTTTCTTT.

This chain joins TRBV30 and TRBJ1-5; possibly TRBD1 for D (5 bases). Trimming left V 8 bases short and J 7 bases short, with 18 bases between. CDR3 length: 13 residues. Germline V gives CDR1 GTSNPN, CDR2 SVGIG (reference sequence). The CDR3 here is CAGGGDIGQPQHF. The CDR3 DNA sequence: TGTGCCGGGGGAGGAGACATCGGACAGCCCCAGCATTTT.

This clone was seen just once. The gene calls are TRBV28 and TRBJ1-3, with D possibly matching TRBD1 (5 bases). CDR1 is MDHEN, CDR2 SYDVKM, per germline. This CDR3 spans 17 amino acids. With 7 bases removed from V and 0 bases from J, the gap between germline ends came to 19 bases. Here the CDR3 reads CASTSRGWGNSGNTIYF. CDR3 DNA sequence: TGTGCCAGCACCTCAAGGGGCTGGGGAAACTCTGGAAACACCATATATTTT.

There are a few counts of this clone. The V call is TRBV19, the J call TRBJ1-5; 8 bases fit TRBD1. Per germline, CDR1 LNHDA and CDR2 SQIVND (reference sequence). Germline trimming cut 6 bases from V and 3 bases from J; bases unmatched to any gene: 7. This CDR3 spans 15 amino acids. The CDR3 sequence: CASSRGQGLNQPQHF. CDR3 in DNA: TGTGCCAGTAGCCGCGGACAGGGCCTCAATCAGCCCCAGCATTTT.

J is TRBJ1-2 and V is TRBV18; D uncertain. The CDR3 length is 15 residues. Germline values: CDR1 KGHSH, CDR2 LQKENI. Between the trimmed V and J ends, which lost 5 bases and 0 bases, there was a span of 13 bases. The CDR3, as DNA: TGTGCCAGCTCATCAGCCAGCGTAGCTAACTATGGCTACACCTTC. Protein sequence: CASSSASVANYGYTF.

The chain recombines TRBV6-6 with TRBJ1-2; a weak D match, TRBD1 (5 bases). Germline CDR1 MNHNY, CDR2 SVGAGI (reference sequence). The V gene lost 6 bases and the J gene lost 4 bases, with 15 bases spanning the gap. CDR3 length: 14 amino acids. This CDR3 reads CASSLTTAPYGYTF. The DNA of the CDR3 is TGTGCCAGCAGCCTCACGACAGCCCCCTATGGCTACACCTTC.

The chain links TRBV6-1 to TRBJ2-1; 7 positions agree with TRBD2. Germline V CDR1 and CDR2: MNHNS, SASEGT. The CDR3 loop spans 16 amino acids. Losses at the gene ends were 2 bases for V and 9 bases for J; bases not matched to a gene: 13. CDR3 sequence: CASSEWEAGIEVEQFF. In DNA form, the CDR3 reads TGTGCCAGCAGTGAATGGGAAGCGGGAATAGAGGTTGAGCAGTTCTTC.

This clone showed up just a few times. V gene TRBV30 combines with J gene TRBJ1-5; D may be TRBD1 (6 bases). The V gene's germline CDR1 is GTSNPN and CDR2 SVGIG (reference sequence). CDR3 length equals 13 residues. V was cut by 2 bases and J by 9 bases, with 14 bases left in between. The chain's CDR3 is CAWSKQGMMPQHF. The DNA for the CDR3 is TGTGCCTGGAGTAAGCAGGGGATGATGCCCCAGCATTTT.

This clone has just one count. The rearrangement uses TRBV9 and TRBJ2-7, with 8 bases aligning to TRBD1. V shed 5 bases, J shed 5 bases, and the junction held 21 bases outside the gene matches. From germline, CDR1 is SGDLS and CDR2 YYNGEE. The CDR3 sequence is 18 residues long. In DNA form, the CDR3 reads TGTGCCAGCAGATTTCAACGGGGCGACAGGGGCGCGATCCACGAGCAGTACTTC. It encodes CASRFQRGDRGAIHEQYF. The complete variable domain, with remaining parts taken from reference TRBV9 and TRBJ2-7, reads DSGVTQTPKHLITATGQRVTLRCSPRSGDLSVYWYQQSLDQGLQFLIQYYNGEERAKGNILERFSAQQFPDLHSELNLSSLELGDSALYFCASRFQRGDRGAIHEQYFGPGTRLTVT.

The chain is built from TRBV29-1 and TRBJ2-1; TRBD1 matches at 9 bases. Germline assignment: CDR1 SQVTM and CDR2 ANQGSEA. The V segment lost 2 bases and the J segment 4 bases; nucleotides outside the gene matches: 6. The CDR3 consists of 15 residues. CDR3 protein: CSVEIQGAFYNEQFF. Written as DNA, the CDR3 is TGCAGCGTTGAAATACAGGGGGCCTTTTACAATGAGCAGTTCTTC.